These 5 T cell receptor beta chains were sequenced from one sample in a study of T cell responses to AZD1222 COVID-19 vaccine. TCRdb's table, derived via immunoSEQ multiplex PCR, lists solely in-frame clones and lacks some. The sample shows about 130,000 clones, 85% to 95% of them seen only once. The material was peripheral blood, obtained on day 0 of AZD1222 vaccination. The receptors shown here come from an adult in good health.

The chain joins TRBV7-8 to TRBJ1-6; D not certain. Per germline, CDR1 SGHVS and CDR2 FQNEAQ. Trimming removed 5 bases from V and 1 base from J, with 9 bases in between. CDR3 length: 15 amino acids. CDR3 in DNA: TGTGCCAGCAGCCAGCGGGTATCCTATAATTCACCCCTCCACTTT. Its translation is CASSQRVSYNSPLHF.

The gene calls are TRBV29-1 and TRBJ1-1; no clear D gene. This CDR3 region has 13 residues. V was trimmed by 1 base and J by 3 bases, leaving 9 bases between them. Germline CDR1 is SQVTM and CDR2 is ANQGSEA. Here the CDR3 reads CSVEALRDTEAFF. The CDR3 region has the DNA TGCAGCGTTGAAGCCCTCCGAGACACTGAAGCTTTCTTT.

The DNA of the CDR3 is TGTGCCAGTAGTGCCGACAGGGGGCGCACTGAAGCTTTCTTT. Encoded protein: CASSADRGRTEAFF. The chain carries TRBV19 and TRBJ1-1, with 10 bases fitting TRBD1. The CDR3 has 14 residues. V gave up 5 bases and J gave up 4 bases; unmatched junction bases: 4. Germline CDR1 reads LNHDA; CDR2 reads SQIVND (reference sequence).

This chain links TRBV7-9 with TRBJ2-2; D gene uncertain. The CDR3 is 16 residues long. V was shortened by 7 bases and J by 7 bases, with 22 bases between the two germline ends. Germline V gene sequence: CDR1 SEHNR, CDR2 FQNEAQ (reference sequence). The CDR3 is CASTDPGAMMDGELFF. CDR3 bases: TGTGCCAGCACCGACCCAGGTGCGATGATGGACGGGGAGCTGTTTTTT.

V usage is TRBV7-9 and J usage is TRBJ1-4; D is undetermined. Trimming stripped 2 bases from V and 8 bases from J, with 3 bases between. The CDR3 extends over 11 amino acids. Germline V CDR1 and CDR2: SEHNR, FQNEAQ (reference sequence). This chain's CDR3 is CASSLMEKLFF. CDR3 DNA: TGTGCCAGCAGCTTAATGGAAAAACTGTTTTTT.